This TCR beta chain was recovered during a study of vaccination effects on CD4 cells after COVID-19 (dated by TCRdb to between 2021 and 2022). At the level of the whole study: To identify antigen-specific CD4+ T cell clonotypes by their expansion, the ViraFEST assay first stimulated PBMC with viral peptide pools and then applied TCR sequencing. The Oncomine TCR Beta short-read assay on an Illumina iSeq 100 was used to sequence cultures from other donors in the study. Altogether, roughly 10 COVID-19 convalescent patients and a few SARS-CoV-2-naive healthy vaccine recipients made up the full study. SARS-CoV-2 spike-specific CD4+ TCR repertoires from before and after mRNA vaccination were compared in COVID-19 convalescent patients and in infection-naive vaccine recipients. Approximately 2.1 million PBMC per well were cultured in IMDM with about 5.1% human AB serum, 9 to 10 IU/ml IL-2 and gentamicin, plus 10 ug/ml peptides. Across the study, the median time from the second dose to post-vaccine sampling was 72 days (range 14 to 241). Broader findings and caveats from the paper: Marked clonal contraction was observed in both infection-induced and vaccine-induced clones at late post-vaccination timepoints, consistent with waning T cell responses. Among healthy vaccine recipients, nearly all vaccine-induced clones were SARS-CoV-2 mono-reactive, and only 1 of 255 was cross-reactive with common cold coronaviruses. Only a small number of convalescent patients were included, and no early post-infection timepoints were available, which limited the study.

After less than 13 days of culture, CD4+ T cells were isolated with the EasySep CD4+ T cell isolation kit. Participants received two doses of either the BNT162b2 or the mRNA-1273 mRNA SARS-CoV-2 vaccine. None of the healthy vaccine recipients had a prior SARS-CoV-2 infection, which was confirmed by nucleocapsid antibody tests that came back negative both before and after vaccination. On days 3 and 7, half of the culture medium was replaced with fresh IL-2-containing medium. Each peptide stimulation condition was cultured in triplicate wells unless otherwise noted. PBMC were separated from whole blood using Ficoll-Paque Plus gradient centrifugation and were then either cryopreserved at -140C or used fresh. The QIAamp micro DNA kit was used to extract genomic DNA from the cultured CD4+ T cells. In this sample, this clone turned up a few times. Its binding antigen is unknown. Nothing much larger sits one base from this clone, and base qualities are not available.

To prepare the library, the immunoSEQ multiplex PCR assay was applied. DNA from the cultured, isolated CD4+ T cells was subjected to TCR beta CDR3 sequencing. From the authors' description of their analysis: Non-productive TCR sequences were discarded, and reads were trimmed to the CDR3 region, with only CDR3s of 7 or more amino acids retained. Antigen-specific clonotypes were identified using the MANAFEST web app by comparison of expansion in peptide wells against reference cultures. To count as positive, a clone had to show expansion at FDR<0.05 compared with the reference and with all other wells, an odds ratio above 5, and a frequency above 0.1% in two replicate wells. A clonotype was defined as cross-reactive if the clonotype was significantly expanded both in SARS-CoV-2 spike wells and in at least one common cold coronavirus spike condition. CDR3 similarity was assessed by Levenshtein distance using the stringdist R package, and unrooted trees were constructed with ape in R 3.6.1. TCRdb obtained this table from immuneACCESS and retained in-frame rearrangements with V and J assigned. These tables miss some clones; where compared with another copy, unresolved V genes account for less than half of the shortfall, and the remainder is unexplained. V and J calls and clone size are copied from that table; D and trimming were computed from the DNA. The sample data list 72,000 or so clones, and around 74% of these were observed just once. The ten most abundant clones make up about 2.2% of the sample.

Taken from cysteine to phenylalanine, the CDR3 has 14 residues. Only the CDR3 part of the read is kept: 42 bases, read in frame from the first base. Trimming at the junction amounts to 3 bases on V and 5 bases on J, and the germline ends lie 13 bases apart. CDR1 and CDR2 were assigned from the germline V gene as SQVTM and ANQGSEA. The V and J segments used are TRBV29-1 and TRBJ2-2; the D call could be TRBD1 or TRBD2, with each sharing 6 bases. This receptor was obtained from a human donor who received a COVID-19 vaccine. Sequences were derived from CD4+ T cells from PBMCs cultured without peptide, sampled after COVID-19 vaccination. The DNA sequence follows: TGCAGCGTTGAGCCCGGGGGCGGGACCGGGGAGCTGTTTTTT. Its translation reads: CSVEPGGGTGELFF.